A selection of T cell receptor beta chains follows, all from one sample in a study of STAT5B mutations in CD4+ large granular lymphocyte leukemia. The repertoire was sequenced with immunoSEQ multiplex PCR; TCRdb's copy has only in-frame clones and lacks some. The sample holds around 33,000 clones; more than 55% are singletons and the top ten take approximately 2.5%. Sequenced input: CD4+ T cells from blood buffy coats. These receptors were obtained from a human donor in good health. The conserved cysteine and the conserved F or W are not part of the CDR3 here. Fields, in order: J gene, V gene, CDR3 protein.

TRBJ1-6 TRBV7-6 ASSQTQGWNSPLH
TRBJ2-5 TRBV5-1 ASSWARASGGLETQY
TRBJ2-1 TRBV28 ASSSGGTGLAGGLLGNEQF
TRBJ2-2 TRBV2 ASSGAGVGELF
TRBJ2-2 TRBV4-1 ASSSTGGAFGELF
TRBJ1-2 TRBV19 ASSPEDRGSGYT
TRBJ2-3 TRBV10-3 AISESGGAGVHTQY
TRBJ2-1 TRBV30 AWNQGASYNEQF
TRBJ1-1 TRBV6-1 ASSDLGNTEAF
TRBJ1-1 TRBV5-1 ASTGQTMNTEAF
TRBJ1-5 TRBV5-3 ARSLGREKKPQH
TRBJ1-2 TRBV28 ASSSPGQKYGYT
TRBJ2-1 TRBV10-2 ASSVWGQQLNEQF
TRBJ2-7 TRBV18 ASSPPVQANEQY
TRBJ1-5 TRBV6-5 ASSYHRGPNQPQH
TRBJ2-2 TRBV5-5 ASRPSPGRGAGELF
TRBJ2-5 TRBV9 ASSVQGTETQY
TRBJ2-1 TRBV5-4 ASSLEGLVNEQF
TRBJ2-7 TRBV4-3 ASSQVAEGLGEQY
TRBJ1-1 TRBV11-2 ASSTTGLAEAF
TRBJ2-7 TRBV5-1 ASSASPGYEQY
TRBJ1-4 TRBV29-1 SVVEGAGSLFEKLF
TRBJ2-7 TRBV10-2 ASRGTDTYEQY
TRBJ2-7 TRBV27 ASSLSGRAPYEQY
TRBJ2-1 TRBV7-9 ASRPLAGADEQF
TRBJ1-1 TRBV5-1 ASSLDGNMNTEAF
TRBJ1-1 TRBV5-1 ASSLGAEMNTEAF
TRBJ1-1 TRBV28 ASSLRGLMNTEAF
TRBJ1-5 TRBV15 ATSRGTASLQPQH
TRBJ1-4 TRBV10-3 AIRGLDSLNEKLF
TRBJ2-3 TRBV2 ASSRDRGSDTQY
TRBJ2-5 TRBV5-1 ASSQGARETQY
TRBJ2-3 TRBV20-1 SASHLDTQY
TRBJ2-1 TRBV27 ASRGGAGNEQF
TRBJ2-1 TRBV7-9 ASSPPPVYNEQF
TRBJ2-2 TRBV12-5 ASGPRGGRATGELF
TRBJ1-5 TRBV4-2 ASSQDIRGDQPQH
TRBJ1-1 TRBV18 ASSATGTEAF
TRBJ2-7 TRBV28 ASSYSEYEQY
TRBJ2-3 TRBV5-1 ASSPRWTGGIDTQY